This TCR beta chain derives from a study of CD8+ T cells in alopecia areata. Study-wide results and caveats: Lesional scalp exceeded normal scalp in clonality, especially in alopecia totalis/universalis. Scalp clonality and expanded CD8+ clones among the top 100 fell significantly with tofacitinib. Many expanded lesional clones persisted in scalp and blood during tofacitinib.

This CDR3 has 16 amino acids. Between the trimmed V and J ends, which lost 5 bases and 3 bases, there was a span of 17 bases. Germline V CDR1 and CDR2: LNHNV, YYDKDF (reference sequence). Following extraction, RNA underwent reverse transcription to cDNA, which served as the sequencing template. Profiling relied on immunoSEQ multiplex PCR, and the TCRdb table lists in-frame clones only, not all of them. In the table there are roughly 98,000 clones, roughly 64% of which are singletons. The count of this clone is one. Its antigen remains unidentified. Noted treatment: oral pan-JAK inhibitor, 5-10 mg twice daily. Investigators sorted PBMCs to obtain both CD4+ and CD8+ T cells.

The sequence derives from a human donor with alopecia areata. The gene calls are TRBV15 and TRBJ2-4; no definite D call. Sequencing was performed on CD8+ T cells sorted from blood, taken at week 4, from a patient treated with tofacitinib. CDR3 in DNA: TGTGCCACCAGCCGAGCCTACCCGTCGGGCAAAAACATTCAGTACTTC. Its translation is CATSRAYPSGKNIQYF.